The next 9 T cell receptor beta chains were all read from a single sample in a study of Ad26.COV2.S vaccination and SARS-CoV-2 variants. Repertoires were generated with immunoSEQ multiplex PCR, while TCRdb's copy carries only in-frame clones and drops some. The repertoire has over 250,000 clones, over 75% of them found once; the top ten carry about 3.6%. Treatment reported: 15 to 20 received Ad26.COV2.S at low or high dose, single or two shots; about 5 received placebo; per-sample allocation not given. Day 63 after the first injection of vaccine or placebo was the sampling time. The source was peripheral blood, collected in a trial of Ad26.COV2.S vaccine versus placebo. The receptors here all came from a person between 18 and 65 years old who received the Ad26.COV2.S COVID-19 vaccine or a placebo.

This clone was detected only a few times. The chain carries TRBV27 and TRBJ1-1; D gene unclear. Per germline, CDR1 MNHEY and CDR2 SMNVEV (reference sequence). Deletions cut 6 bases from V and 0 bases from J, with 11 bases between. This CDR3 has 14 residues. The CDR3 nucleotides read TGTGCCAGCAGCCTAGAAGGGATGAACACTGAAGCTTTCTTT. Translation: CASSLEGMNTEAFF.

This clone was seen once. The CDR3 is CATATGGQETQYF. Written as DNA, the CDR3 is TGTGCTACCGCTACAGGGGGACAAGAGACCCAGTACTTC. This rearrangement joins TRBV7-7 to TRBJ2-5; 8 nucleotides line up with TRBD1. CDR3 length: 13 amino acids. Germline V gene sequence: CDR1 SSHAT, CDR2 FNYEAQ (reference sequence).

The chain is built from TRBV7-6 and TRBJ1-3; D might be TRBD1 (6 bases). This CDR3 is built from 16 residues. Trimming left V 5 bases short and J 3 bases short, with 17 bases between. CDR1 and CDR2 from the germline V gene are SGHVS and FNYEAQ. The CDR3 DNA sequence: TGTGCCAGCAGCCCGGGGGCAGGGAATAGTGGAAACACCATATATTTT. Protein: CASSPGAGNSGNTIYF. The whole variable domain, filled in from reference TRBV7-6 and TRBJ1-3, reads GAGVSQSPRYKVTKRGQDVALRCDPISGHVSLYWYRQALGQGPEFLTYFNYEAQQDKSGLPNDRFSAERPEGSISTLTIQRTEQRDSAMYRCASSPGAGNSGNTIYFGEGSWLTVV.

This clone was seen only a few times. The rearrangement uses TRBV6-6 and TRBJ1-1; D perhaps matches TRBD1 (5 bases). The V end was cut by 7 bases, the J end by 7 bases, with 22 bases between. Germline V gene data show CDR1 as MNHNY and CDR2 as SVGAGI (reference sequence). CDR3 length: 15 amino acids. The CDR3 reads CASTTTLGRESEAFF. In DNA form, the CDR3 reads TGTGCCAGCACCACCACTCTGGGGCGAGAAAGTGAAGCTTTCTTT.

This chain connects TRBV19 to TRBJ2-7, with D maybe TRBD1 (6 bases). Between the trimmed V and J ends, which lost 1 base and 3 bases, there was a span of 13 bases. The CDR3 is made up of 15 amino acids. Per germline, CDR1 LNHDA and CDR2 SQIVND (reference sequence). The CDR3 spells CASSIVGGHYYEQYF. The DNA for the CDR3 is TGTGCCAGTAGTATAGTTGGGGGACACTACTACGAGCAGTACTTC.

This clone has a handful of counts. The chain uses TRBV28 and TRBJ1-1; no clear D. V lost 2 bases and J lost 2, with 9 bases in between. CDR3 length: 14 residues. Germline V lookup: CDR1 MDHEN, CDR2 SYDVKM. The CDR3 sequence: CASSLIGLNTEAFF. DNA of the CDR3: TGTGCCAGCAGTTTAATTGGACTTAACACTGAAGCTTTCTTT.

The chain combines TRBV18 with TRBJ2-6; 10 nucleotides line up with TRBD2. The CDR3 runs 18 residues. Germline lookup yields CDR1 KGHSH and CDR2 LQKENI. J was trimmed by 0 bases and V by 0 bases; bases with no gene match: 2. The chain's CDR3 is CASSPPASGSSGANVLTF. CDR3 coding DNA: TGTGCCAGCTCACCACCGGCTAGCGGGAGCTCTGGGGCCAACGTCCTGACTTTC.

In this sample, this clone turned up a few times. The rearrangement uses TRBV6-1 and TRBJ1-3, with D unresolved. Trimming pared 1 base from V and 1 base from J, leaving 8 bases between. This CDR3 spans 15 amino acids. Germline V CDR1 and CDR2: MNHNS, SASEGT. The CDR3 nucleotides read TGTGCCAGCAGTGAAGATGGGTGGTCTGGAAACACCATATATTTT. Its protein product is CASSEDGWSGNTIYF.

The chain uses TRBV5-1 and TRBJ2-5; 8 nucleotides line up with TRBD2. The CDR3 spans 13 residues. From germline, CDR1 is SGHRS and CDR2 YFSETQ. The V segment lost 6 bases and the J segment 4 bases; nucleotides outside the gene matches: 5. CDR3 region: CASKLADPETQYF. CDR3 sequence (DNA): TGCGCCAGCAAACTAGCGGATCCAGAGACCCAGTACTTC.